These T cell receptor beta chains were read from a single sample in a study of T cells after yellow fever vaccination. MiXCR, run by TCRdb on the 5' RACE reads, gives a single entry per CDR3 protein. The sample has 550,000 to 750,000 distinct CDR3 sequences, 13% seen once; the top ten hold over 12%. The sample in question was PBMCs, obtained on the day of the yellow fever booster vaccination. The receptors here all came from a man aged 25-45 years who received the YFV17D yellow fever vaccine. Each CDR3 is given with its conserved first and last residue.

TRBJ2-1	TRBV20-1	CSAPPGAHYNEQFF
TRBJ1-6	TRBV18	CASSPWVHF
TRBJ2-3	TRBV29-1	CSVGLAGAVTQYF
TRBJ2-7	TRBV27	CASSLGTGGEQYF
TRBJ2-7	TRBV19	CASSLSVVAEQYF
TRBJ2-7	TRBV12-3/TRBV12-4	CASSGTVNPYEQYF
TRBJ2-3	TRBV7-2	CASSFYGLADITDTQYF
TRBJ1-2	TRBV12-3/TRBV12-4	CASSPRFGGYTF
TRBJ2-7	TRBV27	CASSFLDRYYEQYF
TRBJ1-5	TRBV28	CASSLGTAFQPQHF
TRBJ1-5	TRBV7-8	CASSIDSYSNQPQHF
TRBJ1-3	TRBV7-2	CASSLSGGVAGNTIYF
TRBJ1-4	TRBV7-9	CASSLRRLGNEKLFF
TRBJ2-7	TRBV7-2	CASSFGLAAVYEQYF
TRBJ2-5	TRBV7-2	CASSSGSGGGETQYF
TRBJ2-5	TRBV2	CASKGLAETQYF
TRBJ2-5	TRBV29-1	CSVEVGGALAETQYF
TRBJ1-4	TRBV27	CASSLSGHYEKLFF
TRBJ2-2	TRBV6-5	CASRTRGELFF
TRBJ2-1	TRBV4-3	CASSQDPRYEQFF
TRBJ1-1	TRBV5-1	CASSLTRDSSMNTEAFF
TRBJ1-5	TRBV15	CATKAGRANQPQHF
TRBJ2-2	TRBV7-2	CASSLSGGAAGELFF
TRBJ2-7	TRBV6-1	CATTKRGYSYEQYF
TRBJ1-4	TRBV9	CASSMPGEEKLFF
TRBJ2-1	TRBV9	CASSVTGFEQFF
TRBJ1-2	TRBV18	CASSPAGFYGYTF
TRBJ2-4	TRBV6-2/TRBV6-3	CASRKVQGLDKNIQYF
TRBJ1-5	TRBV16	CASSQRPGGNQPQHF
TRBJ2-7	TRBV9	CASSVGAGTGPSYEQYF
TRBJ2-1	TRBV6-5	CASSYGRKGTGYNEQFF
TRBJ2-7	TRBV30	CAWSPGGMSYEQYF
TRBJ2-1	TRBV20-1	CSARAGQADRSYNEQFF
TRBJ2-5	TRBV29-1	CSVDSGGLQETQYF
TRBJ1-1	TRBV7-2	CASIARMNTEAFF